This T cell receptor beta chain stems from a study of CXCR3-negative and CXCR3-positive naive CD8 T cells. CD45RO-CCR7+CD27+CD95- characterized naive CD8+ T cells. It was by 5' RACE with UMI labels that the TRB cDNA libraries were prepared. TCRdb reprocessed the 5' RACE reads; each CDR3 protein has one entry and no DNA is given. This sample's clone table lists tens of thousands of distinct CDR3 sequences. The CDR3 contains 12 residues. Germline V gene sequence: CDR1 SGHVS, CDR2 FQNEAQ. General study results and limits: Most assays were run on fresh PBMCs (CXCR3 expression partially decreased after cryopreservation). Comparison of naive CXCR3-negative and CXCR3-positive cells revealed similar TRBV-TRBJ usage, while memory cells differed. CXCR3-positive naive cells carried more hydrophobic TRB CDR3s than CXCR3-negative ones.

With respect to this clonotype: The antigen remains unidentified.

The sequence came from a human donor in good health. Some clones in this sample may be carry-over from other donors' samples. V and J are TRBV7-8 and TRBJ2-7; TCRdb gives TRBD1 as the D gene, but with no DNA this cannot be confirmed. Sequenced: naive CXCR3- CD8+ T cells from blood. Noted subset: CD45RO-CCR7+CD27+CD95- naive CD8+ T cells lacking CXCR3 (TNR3-). The CDR3 spells CASQRGGYEQYF. The full variable domain, in which reference TRBV7-8 and TRBJ2-7 provide the parts outside the CDR3, is GAGVSQSPRYKVAKRGQDVALRCDPISGHVSLFWYQQALGQGPEFLTYFQNEAQLDKSGLPSDRFFAERPEGSVSTLKIQRTQQEDSAVYLCASQRGGYEQYFGPGTRLTVT.